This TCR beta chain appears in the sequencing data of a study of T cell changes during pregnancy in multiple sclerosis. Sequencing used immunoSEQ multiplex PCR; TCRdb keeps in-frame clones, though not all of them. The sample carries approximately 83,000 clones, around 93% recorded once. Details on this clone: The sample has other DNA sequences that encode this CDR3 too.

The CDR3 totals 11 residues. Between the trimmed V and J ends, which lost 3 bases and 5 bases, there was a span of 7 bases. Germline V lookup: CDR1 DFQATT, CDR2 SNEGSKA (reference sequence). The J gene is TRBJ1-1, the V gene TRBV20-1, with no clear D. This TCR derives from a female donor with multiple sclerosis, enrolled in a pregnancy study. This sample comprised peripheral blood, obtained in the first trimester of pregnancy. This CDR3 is CSARSGTEAFF. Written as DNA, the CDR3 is TGCAGTGCTAGGTCGGGGACTGAAGCTTTCTTT.